One and the same sample provided the 25 T cell receptor beta chains below, sequenced in a study of CD8+ T cells in alopecia areata. cDNA prepared by RNA extraction and subsequent reverse transcription served as the template for sequencing. Profiling relied on immunoSEQ multiplex PCR, and the TCRdb table lists in-frame clones only, not all of them. The sample yields 150,000 to 200,000 clones, around 49% seen once. Regarding treatment: oral pan-JAK inhibitor, 5-10 mg twice daily. The material sequenced was CD8+ T cells sorted from blood, taken at approximately week 52, from a patient treated with tofacitinib. Receptor source: a human donor with alopecia areata.

This CDR3 is CASRLQGSNEKLFF. DNA of the CDR3: TGTGCCAGCAGACTCCAGGGATCTAATGAAAAACTGTTTTTT. The V and J genes are TRBV6-5 and TRBJ1-4; a weak D match, TRBD1 (5 bases). Deletions cut 6 bases from V and 3 bases from J, with 11 bases between. The germline CDR1 and CDR2 sequences are MNHEY and SVGAGI. The CDR3 runs to 14 residues.

The chain recombines TRBV6-5 with TRBJ2-7; 12 positions match TRBD2. With 4 bases clipped from V and 3 bases from J, the junction kept 7 bases outside the gene matches. The CDR3 is made up of 16 amino acids. CDR1 and CDR2 from the germline V gene are MNHEY and SVGAGI. DNA for the CDR3: TGTGCCAGCAGTTTCCGCCTAGCGGGGGGGATCTACGAGCAGTACTTC. Its protein product is CASSFRLAGGIYEQYF.

This clone has a single count. The genes are TRBV6-5 and TRBJ2-5; 9 bases are a match to TRBD2. The junction had 0 bases not matched to a gene; V was cut back by 2 bases and J by 2 bases. The CDR3 is 14 amino acids. In germline, CDR1 is MNHEY, CDR2 SVGAGI. CDR3 amino acids: CASSYLAGQETQYF. In DNA, the CDR3 is TGTGCCAGCAGTTACCTAGCGGGGCAAGAGACCCAGTACTTC.

The J gene is TRBJ2-3, the V gene TRBV29-1; D not resolved. This CDR3 is built from 12 residues. V was trimmed by 7 bases and J by 0 bases, leaving 8 bases between them. Germline CDR1 and CDR2: SQVTM and ANQGSEA. Here the CDR3 reads CSATESTDTQYF. In DNA, the CDR3 is TGCAGCGCAACAGAAAGCACAGATACGCAGTATTTT.

The rearrangement uses TRBV29-1 and TRBJ2-7; TRBD1 might be the D (5 bases). From germline, CDR1 is SQVTM and CDR2 ANQGSEA. The V and J ends lost 0 bases and 3 bases respectively, with 18 bases between them. The length of the CDR3 is 16 residues. The CDR3 DNA sequence: TGCAGCGTTGAAGAAATCGCGGCAGGGTCGGTCTACGAGCAGTACTTC. It specifies CSVEEIAAGSVYEQYF.

The chain recombines TRBV2 with TRBJ1-6; D is unresolved. Germline lookup yields CDR1 SNHLY and CDR2 FYNNEI. CDR3 length equals 14 residues. V dropped 9 bases and J dropped 11 bases, with 20 bases sitting between them. The CDR3 sequence is CASNTGVGFPPLHF. The CDR3, as DNA: TGTGCCAGTAATACCGGGGTAGGTTTTCCACCCCTCCACTTT.

In this sample, this clone turned up a few times. The chain couples TRBV4-1 to TRBJ2-7, with 7 bases lining up with TRBD1. The germline V gene encodes CDR1 MGHRA and CDR2 YSYEKL. Losses at the gene ends were 5 bases for V and 5 bases for J; bases not matched to a gene: 3. The CDR3 spans 12 residues. The CDR3 sequence is CASSSTGNEQYF. DNA for the CDR3: TGCGCCAGCAGCTCGACAGGGAACGAGCAGTACTTC.

This clone showed up just a few times. This chain links TRBV29-1 with TRBJ2-5; D unresolved. The CDR3 covers 14 residues. CDR1 is SQVTM, CDR2 ANQGSEA, per germline. V shed 6 bases and J shed 5 bases, with 19 bases lying between them. CDR3 bases: TGCAGCGTGGGGATTTTTGGCAGTCCGGAGACCCAGTACTTC. Protein product: CSVGIFGSPETQYF.

In the case of this clone: At one end the junction does not follow the germline gene, possibly because of a read error. The chain employs TRBV13 and TRBJ2-1, with 9 nucleotides matching TRBD2. The CDR3 has 13 amino acids. Germline V gene data show CDR1 as PRHDT and CDR2 as FYEKMQ (reference sequence). The CDR3, as DNA: TGTGCCAGCAGCCGAGAAGGCGGGGGGGCTTATGTCTTC. It yields the protein CASSREGGGAYVF.

The rearrangement uses TRBV6-5 and TRBJ2-7; the match to TRBD1 covers 7 bases. Germline V gene data show CDR1 as MNHEY and CDR2 as SVGAGI. The CDR3 consists of 15 residues. Trimming at V came to 11 bases and at J to 5 bases, leaving 18 bases not matched to a gene. The CDR3 DNA is TGTGCCGGAAAAACCCCGGGACAGAAGCACCACGAGCAGTACTTC. Protein sequence: CAGKTPGQKHHEQYF.

The CDR3 spells CSVATHLPGGSVGEQFF. CDR3 in DNA: TGCAGCGTTGCGACTCACCTTCCGGGAGGCTCTGTAGGTGAGCAGTTCTTC. The J gene is TRBJ2-1, the V gene TRBV29-1; TRBD2 matches at 7 bases. The CDR3 sequence is 17 residues long. The V gene's germline CDR1 is SQVTM and CDR2 ANQGSEA. With 4 bases clipped from V and 9 bases from J, the junction kept 21 bases outside the gene matches.

This CDR3 reads CASSLGRGSNEKLFF. The CDR3 DNA reads as TGTGCCAGCAGTTTAGGGCGGGGGTCTAATGAAAAACTGTTTTTT. V and J are TRBV27 and TRBJ1-4, with D perhaps TRBD1 (5 bases). V was clipped by 2 bases and J by 3 bases, with 10 bases between them. The CDR3 has 15 amino acids. Germline V lookup: CDR1 MNHEY, CDR2 SMNVEV (reference sequence).

V and J are TRBV2 and TRBJ2-7; TRBD1 agrees at 9 bases. Trimming cost V 10 bases and J 4 bases; bases outside gene matches: 11. Germline V gene data show CDR1 as SNHLY and CDR2 as FYNNEI. This CDR3 spans 14 amino acids. The CDR3 nucleotides read TGTGCCAACTCCAAGGTGGACAGGGGATACGAGCAGTACTTC. It is translated as CANSKVDRGYEQYF.

This clone was detected once. One end of the junction is discordant with germline, which a read error may explain. V and J are TRBV5-6 and TRBJ1-6; possibly TRBD1 for D (5 bases). Germline V gene lookup returns CDR1 SGHDT and CDR2 YYEEEE. There are 17 residues in the CDR3. Here the CDR3 DNA reads TGTGCCAGCAGATTGGATGGCGGGGCCTTCGGGAATTCACCCCTCCACTTT. Encoded protein: CASRLDGGAFGNSPLHF.

This clone was recorded a few times. CDR3 in amino acids: CASISPSPANYGYTF. The CDR3 coding sequence is TGTGCCAGCATCTCCCCCTCTCCAGCTAACTATGGCTACACCTTC. This rearrangement joins TRBV6-1 to TRBJ1-2; D unclear. This CDR3 has 15 amino acids. Trimming shortened V by 7 bases and J by 0 bases, and 15 bases separated the two germline ends. From germline, CDR1 is MNHNS and CDR2 SASEGT.

This clone came up a few times. The rearrangement links TRBV7-9 to TRBJ2-4, with 10 bases aligning to TRBD1. Germline V gene sequence: CDR1 SEHNR, CDR2 FQNEAQ (reference sequence). J gave up 5 bases and V 6 bases, and 4 bases lay outside the gene matches. This CDR3 region has 14 residues. The CDR3 loop reads CASRAGTGENIQYF. DNA for the CDR3: TGTGCCAGCAGGGCCGGGACAGGGGAAAACATTCAGTACTTC. The full variable domain, rest sourced from reference TRBV7-9 and TRBJ2-4, is DTGVSQNPRHKITKRGQNVTFRCDPISEHNRLYWYRQTLGQGPEFLTYFQNEAQLEKSRLLSDRFSAERPKGSFSTLEIQRTEQGDSAMYLCASRAGTGENIQYFGAGTRLSVL.

The table lists this clone with a few counts. The rearrangement joins TRBV13 to TRBJ2-7, with no clear D. CDR1 is PRHDT, CDR2 FYEKMQ, per germline (reference sequence). V was cut by 2 bases and J by 0 bases, with 5 bases left in between. The CDR3 extends over 13 amino acids. The CDR3 nucleotides read TGTGCCAGCAGCTTACAGAGCTCCTACGAGCAGTACTTC. Its translation is CASSLQSSYEQYF.

This chain joins TRBV2 and TRBJ2-2, with D perhaps matching TRBD1 (6 bases). Trimming took 3 bases from V and 1 from J, leaving 15 bases between them. Germline V gene sequence: CDR1 SNHLY, CDR2 FYNNEI. CDR3 size: 17 residues. The CDR3, as DNA: TGTGCCAGCAGTGATGGGATAGGGACATTGAACACCGGGGAGCTGTTTTTT. Its translation: CASSDGIGTLNTGELFF. Full variable domain (missing parts from reference TRBV2 and TRBJ2-2): EPEVTQTPSHQVTQMGQEVILRCVPISNHLYFYWYRQILGQKVEFLVSFYNNEISEKSEIFDDQFSVERPDGSNFTLKIRSTKLEDSAMYFCASSDGIGTLNTGELFFGEGSRLTVL.

The CDR3 sequence: CAISERTPGDSTDTQYF. In DNA, the CDR3 is TGTGCCATCAGTGAGCGGACACCAGGTGATAGCACAGATACGCAGTATTTT. The V gene is TRBV10-3, the J gene TRBJ2-3; D is perhaps TRBD1 (5 bases). V lost 2 bases and J 0 bases, leaving 15 bases between the germline ends. CDR1 is ENHRY and CDR2 is SYGVKD in the germline V gene. The CDR3 contains 17 residues.

This clone was counted a few times. The rearrangement joins TRBV11-2 to TRBJ1-2, with a weak D call TRBD1 (6 bases). Trimming cost V 2 bases and J 4 bases, with 11 bases left between them. The CDR3 runs 14 residues. CDR1 is SGHAT, CDR2 FQNNGV, per germline. Written as DNA, the CDR3 is TGTGCCAGCAGCTTAACAGGGAGCAGCTATGGCTACACCTTC. It yields the protein CASSLTGSSYGYTF.

The V and J genes are TRBV30 and TRBJ1-1; TRBD1 might be the D (6 bases). Per germline, CDR1 GTSNPN and CDR2 SVGIG (reference sequence). The CDR3 is made up of 15 amino acids. V lost 4 bases and J lost 1, with 16 bases in between. This CDR3 reads CAWKGGDWANTEAFF. The CDR3 coding sequence is TGTGCCTGGAAGGGGGGGGATTGGGCGAACACTGAAGCTTTCTTT.

V gene TRBV13 combines with J gene TRBJ2-7; D possibly corresponds to TRBD2 (5 bases). Germline V gene data show CDR1 as PRHDT and CDR2 as FYEKMQ (reference sequence). This CDR3 contains 15 residues. V was shortened by 0 bases and J by 3 bases, with 12 bases between the two germline ends. DNA of the CDR3: TGTGCCAGCAGCTTAGGTTCCGGGGTAAACTACGAGCAGTACTTC. Translated: CASSLGSGVNYEQYF.

This clone was seen a single time. V and J are TRBV7-9 and TRBJ1-2; a possible D gene is TRBD1 (6 bases). CDR3 length equals 18 residues. V shed 1 base and J shed 1 base, with 19 bases lying between them. Germline CDR1 reads SEHNR; CDR2 reads FQNEAQ (reference sequence). As DNA, the CDR3 is TGTGCCAGCAGCTTAGGGGTTTGGACAGCTCAAGATAACTATGGCTACACCTTC. Translation: CASSLGVWTAQDNYGYTF.

The J gene is TRBJ2-7, the V gene TRBV11-2; D tentatively fits TRBD1 or TRBD2 (5 bases each). The germline V and J ends were trimmed by 1 base and 1 base, with 11 bases remaining between them. The CDR3 extends over 15 amino acids. Germline CDR1 SGHAT, CDR2 FQNNGV. CDR3 sequence reads: CASSLGAGRSYEQYF. The CDR3 region has the DNA TGTGCCAGCAGCTTAGGTGCAGGGAGATCCTACGAGCAGTACTTC.

This chain joins TRBV27 and TRBJ1-1, with a possible D match to TRBD1 (5 bases). The CDR3 contains 14 residues. V was cut by 2 bases and J by 5 bases, with 12 bases left in between. Germline assignment: CDR1 MNHEY and CDR2 SMNVEV (reference sequence). The CDR3: CASSLVGAKTEAFF. The DNA for the CDR3 is TGTGCCAGCAGTTTAGTTGGGGCTAAAACTGAAGCTTTCTTT.